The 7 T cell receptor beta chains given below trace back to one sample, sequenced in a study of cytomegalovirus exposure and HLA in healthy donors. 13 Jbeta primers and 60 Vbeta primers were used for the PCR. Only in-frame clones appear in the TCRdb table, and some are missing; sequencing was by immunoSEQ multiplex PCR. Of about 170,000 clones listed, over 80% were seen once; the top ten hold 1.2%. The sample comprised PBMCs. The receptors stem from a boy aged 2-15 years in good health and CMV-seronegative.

The CDR3 region is CASSSTGPGYTF. Written as DNA, the CDR3 is TGTGCCAGCAGTTCTACAGGGCCTGGCTACACCTTC. The rearrangement uses TRBV28 and TRBJ1-2; perhaps TRBD1 as D (6 bases). The germline V gene has CDR1 MDHEN and CDR2 SYDVKM. V was clipped by 4 bases and J by 7 bases, with 10 bases between them. The CDR3 sequence is 12 residues long.

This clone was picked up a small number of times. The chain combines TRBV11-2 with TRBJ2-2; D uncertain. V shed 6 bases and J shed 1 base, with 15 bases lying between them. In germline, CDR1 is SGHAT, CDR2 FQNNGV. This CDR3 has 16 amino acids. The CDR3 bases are TGTGCCAGCAGGGAAACGGCCGGCGGGAACACCGGGGAGCTGTTTTTT. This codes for CASRETAGGNTGELFF.

CDR3 residues: CASSALAGTGVTGELFF. The DNA for the CDR3 is TGTGCCAGCAGCGCACTAGCCGGGACAGGCGTAACCGGGGAGCTGTTTTTT. V is TRBV9 and J is TRBJ2-2; 8 bases map to TRBD1. Germline V gene lookup returns CDR1 SGDLS and CDR2 YYNGEE. Germline trimming cut 3 bases from V and 5 bases from J; bases unmatched to any gene: 12. The CDR3 totals 17 residues.

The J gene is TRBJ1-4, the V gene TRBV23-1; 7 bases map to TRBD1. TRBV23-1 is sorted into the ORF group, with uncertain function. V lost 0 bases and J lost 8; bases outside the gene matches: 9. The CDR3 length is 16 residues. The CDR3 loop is CASSQSERGRVEKLFF. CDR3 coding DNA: TGCGCCAGCAGTCAATCCGAGAGGGGGCGGGTGGAAAAACTGTTTTTT.

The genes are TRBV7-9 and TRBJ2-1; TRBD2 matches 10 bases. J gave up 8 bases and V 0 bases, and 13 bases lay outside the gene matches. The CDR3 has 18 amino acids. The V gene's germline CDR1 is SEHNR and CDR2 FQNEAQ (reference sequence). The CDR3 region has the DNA TGTGCCAGCAGCTTAGCGGGGCTAGCGGGGGCCTCAAGCGATGAGCAGTTCTTC. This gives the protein CASSLAGLAGASSDEQFF. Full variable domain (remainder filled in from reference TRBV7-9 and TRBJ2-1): DTGVSQNPRHKITKRGQNVTFRCDPISEHNRLYWYRQTLGQGPEFLTYFQNEAQLEKSRLLSDRFSAERPKGSFSTLEIQRTEQGDSAMYLCASSLAGLAGASSDEQFFGPGTRLTVL.

DNA for the CDR3: TGTGCCAGCAGTTACACGCCTCAGGGGGCGGCTGGCTACACCTTC. Translating it yields CASSYTPQGAAGYTF. J is TRBJ1-2 and V is TRBV6-5; 8 bases are a match to TRBD1. The CDR3 length is 15 residues. Germline CDR1 and CDR2: MNHEY and SVGAGI. The junction had 9 bases not matched to a gene; V was cut back by 2 bases and J by 7 bases.

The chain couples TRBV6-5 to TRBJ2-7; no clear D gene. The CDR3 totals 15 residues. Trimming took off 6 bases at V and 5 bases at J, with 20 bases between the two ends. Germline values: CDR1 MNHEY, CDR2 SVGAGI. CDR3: CASSPIPGYMDEQYF. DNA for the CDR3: TGTGCCAGCAGCCCCATCCCCGGGTATATGGACGAGCAGTACTTC.